These 25 T cell receptor beta chains came from one sample sequenced in a study of blood T cell repertoires in COVID-19. Here immunoSEQ multiplex PCR was the method, and the copy in TCRdb shows in-frame clones only, minus some. The sample has approximately 190,000 clones, 75% to 90% seen once. The source material was peripheral blood. These receptors originate from a woman in her thirties or forties with acute or convalescent COVID-19.

This clone was picked up a small number of times. The chain is built from TRBV29-1 and TRBJ1-2; 8 bases match TRBD1. This CDR3 comprises 14 residues. Germline CDR1 and CDR2: SQVTM and ANQGSEA. The CDR3 DNA is TGCAGTATACTAGCGGGAACAGGGGGCTATGGCTACACCTTC. This translates into CSILAGTGGYGYTF. Together with reference TRBV29-1 and TRBJ1-2, the CDR3 gives the full variable domain: SAVISQKPSRDICQRGTSLTIQCQVDSQVTMMFWYRQQPGQSLTLIATANQGSEATYESGFVIDKFPISRPNLTFSTLTVSNMSPEDSSIYLCSILAGTGGYGYTFGSGTRLTVV.

A note on this clone: The sample carries other DNA sequences with the same CDR3. The chain has TRBV3-1 (or the pseudogene TRBV3-2) and TRBJ1-5; tentative D call: TRBD1 (5 bases). Germline lookup yields CDR1 LGHDT and CDR2 YNNKEL (reference sequence). CDR3 size: 13 residues. V lost 0 bases and J 5 bases, leaving 5 bases between the germline ends. The chain's CDR3 is CASSQDRDQPQHF. The CDR3 DNA reads as TGTGCCAGCAGCCAAGACAGGGATCAGCCCCAGCATTTT.

This clone was seen once. V is TRBV11-2 and J is TRBJ2-7; TRBD1 is a possible D gene (5 bases). The CDR3 contains 12 residues. V dropped 1 base and J dropped 6 bases, with 7 bases sitting between them. Germline loops: CDR1 SGHAT, CDR2 FQNNGV. The CDR3 is CASSLARGEQYF. The CDR3 DNA sequence: TGTGCCAGCAGCTTAGCTAGGGGCGAGCAGTACTTC.

The V and J genes are TRBV5-4 and TRBJ2-7, with D possibly matching TRBD1 (5 bases). CDR1 SGHNT and CDR2 YYREEE come from the germline V gene (reference sequence). This CDR3 has 14 residues. Trimming left V 0 bases short and J 5 bases short, with 12 bases between. The CDR3 loop is CASSLVAGSHEQYF. Here the CDR3 DNA reads TGTGCCAGCAGCTTGGTGGCAGGGTCCCACGAGCAGTACTTC.

The chain is built from TRBV19 and TRBJ2-7, with TRBD2 identical over 9 bases. The germline CDR1 and CDR2 sequences are LNHDA and SQIVND (reference sequence). CDR3 size: 16 residues. The trim removed 3 bases at V and 6 bases at J, leaving 12 bases unmatched. This chain's CDR3 is CASSIVGGGASTEQYF. The CDR3 bases are TGTGCCAGTAGTATTGTGGGCGGGGGGGCGTCGACCGAGCAGTACTTC. Together with reference TRBV19 and TRBJ2-7, the CDR3 gives the full variable domain: DGGITQSPKYLFRKEGQNVTLSCEQNLNHDAMYWYRQDPGQGLRLIYYSQIVNDFQKGDIAEGYSVSREKKESFPLTVTSAQKNPTAFYLCASSIVGGGASTEQYFGPGTRLTVT.

The V and J genes are TRBV16 and TRBJ1-6, with 8 bases matching TRBD1. Germline CDR1 is KGHSY and CDR2 is FQNENV. The CDR3 extends over 16 amino acids. V gave up 4 bases and J gave up 8 bases; unmatched junction bases: 10. In DNA form, the CDR3 reads TGTGCCAGCAGCCCATCGCCGACAGGGGTGGATTCACCCCTCCACTTT. It codes for CASSPSPTGVDSPLHF.

This clone has a handful of counts. The CDR3 here is CAWSDLTGAFAEAFF. The CDR3 DNA reads TGTGCCTGGAGTGATCTGACAGGGGCATTCGCTGAAGCTTTCTTT. The chain is built from TRBV30 and TRBJ1-1; 8 nucleotides match TRBD1. The CDR3 is 15 residues long. Trimming at V came to 1 base and at J to 6 bases, leaving 10 bases not matched to a gene. Germline-derived CDR1 and CDR2 are GTSNPN and SVGIG (reference sequence). Full variable domain (remainder filled in from reference TRBV30 and TRBJ1-1): SQTIHQWPATLVQPVGSPLSLECTVEGTSNPNLYWYRQAAGRGLQLLFYSVGIGQISSEVPQNLSASRPQDRQFILSSKKLLLSDSGFYLCAWSDLTGAFAEAFFGQGTRLTVV.

The J gene is TRBJ2-2, the V gene TRBV11-1; a weak D match, TRBD2 (5 bases). The CDR3 runs 15 residues. Germline V gives CDR1 SGHAT, CDR2 FQDESV (reference sequence). Trimming removed 1 base at V and 5 bases at J, with 11 bases between. The CDR3 nucleotides are TGTGCCAGCAGCTTAGAGTACGGGGATACCGGGGAGCTGTTTTTT. The encoded protein is CASSLEYGDTGELFF.

CDR3 amino acids: CATRTSKNTGELFF. The CDR3 DNA is TGTGCCACCAGAACTTCAAAGAACACCGGGGAGCTGTTTTTT. The chain has TRBV24-1 and TRBJ2-2, with D unresolved. Germline V gene lookup returns CDR1 KGHDR and CDR2 SFDVKD. There are 14 residues in the CDR3. Trimming cost V 7 bases and J 1 base, with 9 bases left between them.

The DNA of the CDR3 is TGCAGCGTTACTAGCTTCGCAGCAGATACGCAGTATTTT. Its translation is CSVTSFAADTQYF. V is TRBV29-1 and J is TRBJ2-3; TRBD2 is a possible D gene (6 bases). CDR3 length: 13 amino acids. Deletions cut 5 bases from V and 4 bases from J, with 13 bases between. Germline V gene lookup returns CDR1 SQVTM and CDR2 ANQGSEA.

A few counts support this clone. The V call is TRBV27, the J call TRBJ1-6, with 7 bases matching TRBD1. Unmatched junction bases numbered 15, after V lost 6 bases and J lost 10 bases. Germline CDR1 and CDR2: MNHEY and SMNVEV (reference sequence). This CDR3 comprises 16 residues. CDR3 residues: CASRRGLRGLGSPLHF. The CDR3 nucleotides are TGTGCCAGCAGGAGGGGGCTAAGGGGTTTAGGATCACCCCTCCACTTT.

This clone was detected many times. J is TRBJ2-1 and V is TRBV6-5; 8 bases match TRBD2. The V segment lost 8 bases and the J segment 6 bases; nucleotides outside the gene matches: 6. CDR1 and CDR2 (germline): MNHEY, SVGAGI. The CDR3 consists of 13 residues. The DNA for the CDR3 is TGTGCCAGCGGAGCGGGAGATCGCAATGAGCAGTTCTTC. This codes for CASGAGDRNEQFF.

The chain links TRBV28 to TRBJ1-5; 8 nucleotides match TRBD1. After removal of 6 bases from V and 1 base from J, the junction contained 2 bases not matched to a gene. The CDR3 has 14 amino acids. Germline values: CDR1 MDHEN, CDR2 SYDVKM. In DNA, the CDR3 is TGTGCCAGCAGAACAGGGGGGAGCAATCAGCCCCAGCATTTT. Protein product: CASRTGGSNQPQHF.

The J gene is TRBJ1-1, the V gene TRBV7-9, with a weak D call TRBD1 (6 bases). The CDR3 spans 13 residues. Germline-derived CDR1 and CDR2 are SEHNR and FQNEAQ (reference sequence). V lost 5 bases to trimming and J lost 7 bases, with 14 bases between them. This CDR3 reads CASSLRTDSEAFF. The CDR3 nucleotides are TGTGCCAGCAGCCTACGGACAGACAGTGAAGCTTTCTTT.

This sequence joins TRBV5-1 and TRBJ2-7; TRBD2 is a possible D gene (5 bases). V dropped 0 bases and J dropped 7 bases, with 20 bases sitting between them. The CDR3 has 16 amino acids. The germline CDR1 and CDR2 sequences are SGHRS and YFSETQ. This CDR3 reads CASSLEGRLGSGEQYF. The DNA for the CDR3 is TGCGCCAGCAGCTTGGAAGGGCGATTAGGATCGGGAGAGCAGTACTTC.

The genes are TRBV30 and TRBJ1-1; D possibly corresponds to TRBD1 (5 bases). The CDR3 consists of 12 residues. V shed 8 bases and J shed 0 bases, with 10 bases lying between them. Germline V CDR1 and CDR2: GTSNPN, SVGIG (reference sequence). Written as DNA, the CDR3 is TGTGCCAGCGGGGGATTGAACACTGAAGCTTTCTTT. This translates into CASGGLNTEAFF.

The chain couples TRBV4-1 to TRBJ1-1; D may be TRBD1 (5 bases). Germline lookup yields CDR1 MGHRA and CDR2 YSYEKL. There are 15 residues in the CDR3. The V and J ends lost 4 bases and 6 bases respectively, with 18 bases between them. The chain's CDR3 is CASSLQKGQLSEAFF. DNA of the CDR3: TGCGCCAGCAGCCTTCAGAAGGGGCAGTTGTCTGAAGCTTTCTTT.

The V call is TRBV5-4, the J call TRBJ2-7; 7 bases are shared with TRBD2. CDR3 length: 15 amino acids. Trimming at V came to 4 bases and at J to 0 bases, leaving 7 bases not matched to a gene. In germline, CDR1 is SGHNT, CDR2 YYREEE (reference sequence). CDR3 in DNA: TGTGCCAGCAGCCTGGCGGGGGAGAGCTCCTACGAGCAGTACTTC. Its translation is CASSLAGESSYEQYF.

In this sample, this clone turned up once. The gene calls are TRBV27 and TRBJ2-7, with 9 bases matching TRBD1. The CDR3 loop spans 16 amino acids. The germline gives CDR1 MNHEY, CDR2 SMNVEV (reference sequence). The V and J ends lost 3 bases and 4 bases, in that order; junction bases with no gene match: 10. CDR3 loop: CASSFLTGTGRYEQYF. In DNA, the CDR3 is TGTGCCAGCAGTTTCCTAACCGGGACAGGGAGGTACGAGCAGTACTTC.

The chain links TRBV9 to TRBJ1-2, with D perhaps matching TRBD1 (5 bases). V was cut by 3 bases and J by 3 bases, with 9 bases left in between. This CDR3 has 13 amino acids. Per germline, CDR1 SGDLS and CDR2 YYNGEE. The CDR3 loop reads CASSEGIDYGYTF. The CDR3 bases are TGTGCCAGCAGCGAGGGGATCGACTATGGCTACACCTTC.

The V call is TRBV28, the J call TRBJ2-7; D gene uncertain. The germline V gene encodes CDR1 MDHEN and CDR2 SYDVKM. V dropped 4 bases and J dropped 4 bases, with 8 bases sitting between them. The CDR3 contains 12 residues. Here the CDR3 reads CASSSTGYEQYF. The CDR3 bases are TGTGCCAGCAGTTCGACTGGGTACGAGCAGTACTTC.

This clone was observed at least ten times. The chain joins TRBV18 to TRBJ2-7; 11 bases line up with TRBD1. In germline, CDR1 is KGHSH, CDR2 LQKENI. The CDR3 has 15 amino acids. The ends lost 3 bases at V and 4 bases at J; junction bases unmatched: 5. In nucleotides, the CDR3 is TGTGCCAGCTCACCGCCCGGACAGGGGGCTTACGAGCAGTACTTC. Its protein is CASSPPGQGAYEQYF.

This chain connects TRBV5-1 to TRBJ1-1; D call uncertain. CDR1 and CDR2 from the germline V gene are SGHRS and YFSETQ. Trimming removed 2 bases from V and 5 bases from J, with 16 bases in between. The CDR3 is 15 residues long. The CDR3 nucleotides read TGCGCCAGCAGCTTAACGGGGTTCAGTGGTACTGAAGCTTTCTTT. Amino acids: CASSLTGFSGTEAFF.

In regard to this clone: In the same sample, other DNA sequences code for this CDR3. The CDR3 protein is CASRLTGAGNTIYF. Written as DNA, the CDR3 is TGTGCCAGCAGGCTAACAGGGGCTGGAAACACCATATATTTT. The V call is TRBV27, the J call TRBJ1-3, with TRBD1 matching over 7 bases. Germline V gene data show CDR1 as MNHEY and CDR2 as SMNVEV (reference sequence). This CDR3 is built from 14 residues. V was pared by 6 bases and J by 2 bases, with 4 bases of the junction left unmatched.

The genes are TRBV27 and TRBJ2-7; TRBD1 agrees at 9 bases. This CDR3 has 15 amino acids. V lost 6 bases, J lost 6 bases, and 12 bases stayed unmatched. Germline values: CDR1 MNHEY, CDR2 SMNVEV (reference sequence). In nucleotides, the CDR3 is TGTGCCAGCAGGTCCCGCCGACAGGGGGTCGTCGAGCAGTACTTC. This encodes CASRSRRQGVVEQYF.